This TCR beta chain was captured in a study of CXCR3-negative and CXCR3-positive naive CD8 T cells. Germline CDR1 is SQVTM and CDR2 is ANQGSEA. This CDR3 region has 12 residues. TRB cDNA libraries were made by UMI-labeled 5' RACE. TCRdb re-called the 5' RACE reads, yielding one record per CDR3 amino acid sequence without DNA. The repertoire table contains over 45,000 distinct CDR3 sequences. The TCR sequence derives from a human donor in good health. Some clones in this sample may be carry-over from other donors' samples. The chain recombines TRBV29-1 with TRBJ2-2. Sequenced sample: naive CXCR3- CD8+ T cells from blood. Subset in this sample: CD45RO-CCR7+CD27+CD95- naive CD8+ T cells lacking CXCR3 (TNR3-). The CDR3 spells CSVVGDTGELFF.